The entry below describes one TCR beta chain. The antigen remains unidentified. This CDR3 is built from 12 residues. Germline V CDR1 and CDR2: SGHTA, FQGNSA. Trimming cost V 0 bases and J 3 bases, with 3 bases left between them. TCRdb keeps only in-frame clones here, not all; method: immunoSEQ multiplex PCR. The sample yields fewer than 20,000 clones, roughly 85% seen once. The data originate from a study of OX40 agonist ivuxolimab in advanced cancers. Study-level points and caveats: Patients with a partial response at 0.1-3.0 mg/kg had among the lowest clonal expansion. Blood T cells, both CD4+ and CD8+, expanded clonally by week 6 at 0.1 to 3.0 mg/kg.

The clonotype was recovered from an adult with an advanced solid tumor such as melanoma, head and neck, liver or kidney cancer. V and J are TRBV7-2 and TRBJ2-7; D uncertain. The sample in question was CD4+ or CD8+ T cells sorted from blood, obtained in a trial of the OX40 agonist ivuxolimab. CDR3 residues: CASSLAYYEQYF. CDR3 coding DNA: TGTGCCAGCAGCTTAGCTTACTACGAGCAGTACTTC.